The text below deals with one T cell receptor (beta chain). Its specificity is not known. Using immunoSEQ multiplex PCR, the repertoire was profiled, and TCRdb retains in-frame clones only, with some absent. The table includes 86,000 or so clones, about 88% detected once. This sample was included in a study of T cell responses to AZD1222 COVID-19 vaccine. The germline CDR1 and CDR2 sequences are SGHAT and FQNNGV. This CDR3 contains 15 residues. V was pared by 2 bases and J by 5 bases, with 5 bases of the junction left unmatched. Whole-study findings and limits: Spike-specific TCR breadth and depth grew following two AZD1222 doses. There were vaccine-associated CD4 TCRs across spike, dominant at 160-218 and 743-854. Possibly, clonal diversity was underestimated; donors were largely white British and included more females. Seropositive AZD1222 recipients at baseline numbered only five or six.

The rearrangement uses TRBV11-2 and TRBJ2-1; 8 bases are shared with TRBD1. Sequenced material: peripheral blood, taken 28 days after the second AZD1222 dose. This receptor was obtained from an adult who received the AZD1222 COVID-19 vaccine. The CDR3 here is CASSLRTGGHNEQFF. In nucleotides, the CDR3 is TGTGCCAGCAGCTTAAGAACAGGGGGGCACAATGAGCAGTTCTTC.